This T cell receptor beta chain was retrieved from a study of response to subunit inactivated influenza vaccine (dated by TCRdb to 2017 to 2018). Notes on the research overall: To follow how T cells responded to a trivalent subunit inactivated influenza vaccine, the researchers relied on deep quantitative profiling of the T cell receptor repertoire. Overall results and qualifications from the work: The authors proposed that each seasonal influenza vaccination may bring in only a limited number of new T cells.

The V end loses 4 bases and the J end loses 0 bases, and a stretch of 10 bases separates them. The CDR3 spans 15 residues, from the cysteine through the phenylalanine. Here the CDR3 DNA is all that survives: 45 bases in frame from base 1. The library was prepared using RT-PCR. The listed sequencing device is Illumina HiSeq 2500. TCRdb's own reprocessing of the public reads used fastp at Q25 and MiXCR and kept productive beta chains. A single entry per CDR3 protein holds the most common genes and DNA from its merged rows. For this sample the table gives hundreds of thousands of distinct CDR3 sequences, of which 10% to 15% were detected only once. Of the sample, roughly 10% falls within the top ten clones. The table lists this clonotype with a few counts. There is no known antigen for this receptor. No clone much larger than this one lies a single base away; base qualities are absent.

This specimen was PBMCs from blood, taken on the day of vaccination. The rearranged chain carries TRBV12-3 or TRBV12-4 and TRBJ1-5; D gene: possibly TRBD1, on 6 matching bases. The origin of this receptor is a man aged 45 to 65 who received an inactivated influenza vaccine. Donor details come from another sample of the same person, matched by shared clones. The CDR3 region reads CASSYRDLSNQPQHF. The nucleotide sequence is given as TGTGCCAGCAGTTACAGGGATCTTAGCAATCAGCCCCAGCATTTT.